Listed here are 18 T cell receptor beta chains from one sample, sequenced in a study of T cells after yellow fever vaccination. TCRdb reanalysed the 5' RACE reads using MiXCR and keeps one entry per CDR3 protein. Of some 160,000 distinct CDR3 sequences listed, around 9.7% were seen once; the top ten hold roughly 40%. Sample: CD8+ T cells sorted from PBMCs, taken 45 days after the yellow fever booster vaccination. Every receptor here comes from a man aged 18 to 35 who received the YFV17D yellow fever vaccine.

This clonotype was observed many times. V gene TRBV10-3 combines with J gene TRBJ2-2; 10 positions match TRBD2. V dropped 6 bases and J dropped 0; count of bases not matched to a gene: 10. The CDR3 covers 18 residues. Germline V CDR1 and CDR2: ENHRY, SYGVKD. The CDR3 spells CAIRATSGVRANTGELFF. The CDR3 DNA is TGTGCCATCAGAGCAACTAGCGGGGTCCGAGCGAACACCGGGGAGCTGTTTTTT.

This clonotype came up a few times. The gene calls are TRBV10-2 and TRBJ2-5; D remains unclear. The CDR3 length is 15 residues. The germline V gene encodes CDR1 WSHSY and CDR2 SAAADI. The germline V and J ends were trimmed by 2 bases and 4 bases, with 14 bases remaining between them. The CDR3 protein is CASSELTRLGETQYF. As DNA, the CDR3 is TGCGCCAGCAGTGAGCTGACGCGGTTGGGAGAGACCCAGTACTTC.

This clonotype was seen ten or more times. The chain has TRBV4-2 and TRBJ2-7, with D maybe TRBD1 (6 bases). Germline V gives CDR1 LGHNA, CDR2 YNFKEQ. CDR3 length: 13 residues. V was pared by 5 bases and J by 6 bases, with 14 bases between. CDR3 DNA sequence: TGTGCCAGCAGCTTCTCCGGACAGTCCGAGCAGTACTTC. The encoded protein is CASSFSGQSEQYF.

This clonotype was picked up a small number of times. Its ends do not fully match the called genes, so a read error is possible. This rearrangement joins TRBV5-1 to TRBJ1-1; D perhaps matches TRBD1 (5 bases). The CDR3 runs 15 residues. The germline V gene encodes CDR1 SGHRS and CDR2 YFSETQ. CDR3 in amino acids: CASRLVGVANTEAFF. As DNA, the CDR3 is TGCGCCAGCAGATTGGTAGGGGTCGCGAACACTGAAGCTTTCTTT.

The chain recombines TRBV12-3 or TRBV12-4 with TRBJ2-7; D tentatively reads TRBD1 or TRBD2 (5 bases each). The CDR3 consists of 15 residues. V was trimmed by 5 bases and J by 4 bases, leaving 18 bases between them. In DNA, the CDR3 is TGTGCCAGCAGTCTAACGGGACGGGCGCATTACGAGCAGTACTTC. Its protein product is CASSLTGRAHYEQYF.

The genes are TRBV7-9 and TRBJ2-5; D gene unclear. The CDR3 runs to 12 residues. Germline V gene lookup returns CDR1 SEHNR and CDR2 FQNEAQ (reference sequence). With 5 bases removed from V and 9 bases from J, the gap between germline ends came to 13 bases. CDR3 in DNA: TGTGCCAGCAGCCCGAGTTCTGTGCCCCAGTACTTC. It specifies CASSPSSVPQYF.

This clonotype was seen a few times. The chain has TRBV11-1 and TRBJ2-3; TRBD2 matches 8 bases. The V segment lost 8 bases and the J segment 3 bases; nucleotides outside the gene matches: 4. The germline CDR1 and CDR2 sequences are SGHAT and FQDESV (reference sequence). The length of the CDR3 is 13 residues. The CDR3 region has the DNA TGTGCCAGCCACGGGGGGGTAACAGATACGCAGTATTTT. Translation: CASHGGVTDTQYF.

There are a few counts of this clonotype. The J gene is TRBJ2-5, the V gene TRBV14; 9 bases are a match to TRBD1. Germline V lookup: CDR1 SGHDN, CDR2 FVKESK. This CDR3 is 20 amino acids long. The ends lost 4 bases at V and 5 bases at J; junction bases unmatched: 23. CDR3 residues: CASSPAAHSGQGIFGETQYF. Here the CDR3 DNA reads TGTGCCAGCAGCCCAGCGGCGCACTCGGGACAGGGAATCTTCGGGGAGACCCAGTACTTC.

The CDR3 coding sequence is TGTGCCAGTAGTTATTGGTCCCAATCGGAAGAGAAAGGCACTGAAGCTTTCTTT. Its protein is CASSYWSQSEEKGTEAFF. The J gene is TRBJ1-1, the V gene TRBV19; D call uncertain. The CDR3 has 18 residues. Germline V gene data show CDR1 as LNHDA and CDR2 as SQIVND (reference sequence). Trimming left V 5 bases short and J 4 bases short, with 26 bases between.

This clonotype was recorded at least ten times. The chain carries TRBV7-8 and TRBJ2-5; D uncertain. The CDR3 is 12 residues long. V was pared by 3 bases and J by 5 bases, with 7 bases between. The germline CDR1 and CDR2 sequences are SGHVS and FQNEAQ. CDR3 DNA: TGTGCCAGCAGCTTCACTGAGGAGACCCAGTACTTC. Translation: CASSFTEETQYF.

This clonotype was detected a few times. DNA of the CDR3: TGCGCCAGCAGCCAAGTTTGGGGGCTCCATGGCTACACCTTC. Encoded protein: CASSQVWGLHGYTF. The chain has TRBV4-1 and TRBJ1-2; possible D gene TRBD1, 6 bases. In germline, CDR1 is MGHRA, CDR2 YSYEKL. This CDR3 region has 14 residues. Between the trimmed V and J ends, which lost 1 base and 6 bases, there was a span of 12 bases.

This clonotype was detected a few times. The chain combines TRBV7-2 with TRBJ1-1; D uncertain. The length of the CDR3 is 16 residues. From germline, CDR1 is SGHTA and CDR2 FQGNSA. V lost 2 bases and J lost 1, with 14 bases in between. CDR3 sequence reads: CASSLRTGAPNTEAFF. CDR3 coding DNA: TGTGCCAGCAGCTTACGTACGGGCGCCCCGAACACTGAAGCTTTCTTT.

This sequence joins TRBV5-1 and TRBJ1-2, with TRBD1 as a possible D gene (5 bases). Per germline, CDR1 SGHRS and CDR2 YFSETQ. There are 14 residues in the CDR3. The V gene lost 4 bases and the J gene lost 8 bases, with 18 bases spanning the gap. CDR3 in DNA: TGCGCCAGCAGCCCCGGGGACCCACCTTGGGGCTACACCTTC. This gives the protein CASSPGDPPWGYTF. The full variable domain, completed using reference TRBV5-1 and TRBJ1-2, is KAGVTQTPRYLIKTRGQQVTLSCSPISGHRSVSWYQQTPGQGLQFLFEYFSETQRNKGNFPGRFSGRQFSNSRSEMNVSTLELGDSALYLCASSPGDPPWGYTFGSGTRLTVV.

The chain is built from TRBV11-2 and TRBJ1-3; 7 bases agree with TRBD1. The trim removed 8 bases at V and 1 base at J, leaving 5 bases unmatched. The CDR3 covers 14 residues. Germline lookup yields CDR1 SGHAT and CDR2 FQNNGV. The CDR3 DNA is TGTGCCAGCCGACAGGGTTCTTCTGGAAACACCATATATTTT. This gives the protein CASRQGSSGNTIYF.

The gene calls are TRBV7-6 and TRBJ2-7; TRBD2 is a possible D gene (6 bases). The germline V gene has CDR1 SGHVS and CDR2 FNYEAQ. This CDR3 contains 15 residues. V lost 0 bases, J lost 9 bases, and 18 bases lay in between. The CDR3 spells CASSLAPLGREAQYF. In DNA, the CDR3 is TGTGCCAGCAGCTTAGCCCCACTCGGCAGGGAGGCGCAGTACTTC.

This sequence joins TRBV7-9 and TRBJ2-7, with D possibly matching TRBD1 (7 bases). The CDR3 extends over 18 amino acids. Germline assignment: CDR1 SEHNR and CDR2 FQNEAQ (reference sequence). V was clipped by 1 base and J by 0 bases, with 19 bases between them. As DNA, the CDR3 is TGTGCCAGCAGCTTAGAGGGGGCGGGGTACACCAGCTCCTACGAGCAGTACTTC. Translation: CASSLEGAGYTSSYEQYF.

This clonotype appeared a few times. CDR3 sequence (DNA): TGTGCCAGCAGCTCTCCGGGACTAGCGGGGGGATTGTCCTACAATGAGCAGTTCTTC. It translates to CASSSPGLAGGLSYNEQFF. The chain joins TRBV11-2 to TRBJ2-1; 15 nucleotides line up with TRBD2. Germline CDR1 is SGHAT and CDR2 is FQNNGV. The CDR3 has 19 residues. Unmatched junction bases numbered 8, after V lost 4 bases and J lost 1 base.

This clonotype came up a few times. CDR3: CASSGIDGTSTDTQYF. CDR3 sequence (DNA): TGCGCCAGCAGTGGAATCGACGGGACTAGCACAGATACGCAGTATTTT. This chain uses TRBV10-1 with TRBJ2-3; D is perhaps TRBD2 (6 bases). In germline, CDR1 is WNHNN, CDR2 SYGVQD (reference sequence). Between the trimmed V and J ends, which lost 4 bases and 0 bases, there was a span of 14 bases. CDR3 size: 16 residues.